This T cell receptor beta chain was retrieved from a study of metastatic and nonmetastatic thyroid tumors. No treatment had been given to any patient before thyroid surgery. MiXCR re-clonotyped the PCR reads for TCRdb. The data show 15,000 to 20,000 clones, about 33% seen once. This clone was picked up a small number of times. The CDR3 is 12 residues long. Germline-derived CDR1 and CDR2 are MNHGY and SAAAGT. With 1 base removed from V and 8 bases from J, the gap between germline ends came to 8 bases. V gene TRBV6-8 combines with J gene TRBJ1-2; D is uncertain. Sequenced material: tumor tissue. This TCR derives from a female donor with papillary thyroid cancer or a benign thyroid nodule (not recorded which). Some clones in this sample may be carry-over from other donors' samples. The CDR3 DNA sequence: TGTGCCAGCAGTTACTGGTCAATCGGCTACACCTTC. This encodes CASSYWSIGYTF.